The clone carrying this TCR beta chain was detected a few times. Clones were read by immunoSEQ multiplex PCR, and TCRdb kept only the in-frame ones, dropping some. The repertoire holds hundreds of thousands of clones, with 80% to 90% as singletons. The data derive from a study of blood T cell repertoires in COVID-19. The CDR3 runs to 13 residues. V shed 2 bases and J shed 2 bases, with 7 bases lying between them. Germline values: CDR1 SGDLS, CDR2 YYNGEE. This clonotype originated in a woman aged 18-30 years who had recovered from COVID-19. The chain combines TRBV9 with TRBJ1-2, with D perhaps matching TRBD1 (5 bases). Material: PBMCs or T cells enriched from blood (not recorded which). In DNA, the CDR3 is TGTGCCAGCAGCGTGGACACCAACTATGGCTACACCTTC. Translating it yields CASSVDTNYGYTF.